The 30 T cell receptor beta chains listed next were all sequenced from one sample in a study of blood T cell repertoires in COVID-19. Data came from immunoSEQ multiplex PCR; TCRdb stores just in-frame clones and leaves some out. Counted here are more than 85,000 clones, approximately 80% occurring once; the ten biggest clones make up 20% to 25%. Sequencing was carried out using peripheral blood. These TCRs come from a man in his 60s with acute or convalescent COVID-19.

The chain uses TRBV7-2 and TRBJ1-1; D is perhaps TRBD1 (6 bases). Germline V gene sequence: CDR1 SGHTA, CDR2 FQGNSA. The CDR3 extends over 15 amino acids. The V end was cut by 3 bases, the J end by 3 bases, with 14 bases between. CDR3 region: CASSFQQGIDTEAFF. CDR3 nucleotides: TGTGCCAGCAGCTTCCAACAGGGTATCGACACTGAAGCTTTCTTT. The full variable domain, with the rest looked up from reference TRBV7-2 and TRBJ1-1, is GAGVSQSPSNKVTEKGKDVELRCDPISGHTALYWYRQSLGQGLEFLIYFQGNSAPDKSGLPSDRFSAERTGGSVSTLTIQRTQQEDSAVYLCASSFQQGIDTEAFFGQGTRLTVV.

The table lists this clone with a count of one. CDR3 nucleotides: TGTGCCAGCAGCCCCCAAGGGGGGCGACAGGGGGCAGGAGGCTACACCTTC. Its protein product is CASSPQGGRQGAGGYTF. The J gene is TRBJ1-2, the V gene TRBV4-2; 10 bases map to TRBD1. Germline V gives CDR1 LGHNA, CDR2 YNFKEQ. Trimming cost V 4 bases and J 8 bases; bases outside gene matches: 16. This CDR3 comprises 17 residues.

This chain's CDR3 is CASSTNRGTYNSPLHF. For the CDR3, the DNA is TGTGCCAGCAGCACTAACAGGGGCACCTATAATTCACCCCTCCACTTT. The chain links TRBV5-6 to TRBJ1-6, with 7 nucleotides matching TRBD1. V was clipped by 4 bases and J by 2 bases; unmatched bases: 6. From germline, CDR1 is SGHDT and CDR2 YYEEEE. The CDR3 totals 16 residues.

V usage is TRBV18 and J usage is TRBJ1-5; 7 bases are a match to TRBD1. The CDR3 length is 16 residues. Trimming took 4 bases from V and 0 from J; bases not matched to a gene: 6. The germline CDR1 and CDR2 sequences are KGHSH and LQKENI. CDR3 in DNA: TGTGCCAGCTCACAACAGGGGAAGGGTAGCAATCAGCCCCAGCATTTT. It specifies CASSQQGKGSNQPQHF.

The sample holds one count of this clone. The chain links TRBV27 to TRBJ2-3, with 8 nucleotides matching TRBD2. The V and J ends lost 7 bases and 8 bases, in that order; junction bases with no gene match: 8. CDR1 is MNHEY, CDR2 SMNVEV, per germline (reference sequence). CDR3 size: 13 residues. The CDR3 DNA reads TGTGCCAGCACCTCTTCCGGGGGGGCTACGCAGTATTTT. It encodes CASTSSGGATQYF.

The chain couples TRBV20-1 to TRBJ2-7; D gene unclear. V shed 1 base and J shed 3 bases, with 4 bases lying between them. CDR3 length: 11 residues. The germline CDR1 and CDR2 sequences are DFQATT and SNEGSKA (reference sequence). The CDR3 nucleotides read TGCAGTGCTAGAGCCAACTACGAGCAGTACGTC. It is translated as CSARANYEQYV.

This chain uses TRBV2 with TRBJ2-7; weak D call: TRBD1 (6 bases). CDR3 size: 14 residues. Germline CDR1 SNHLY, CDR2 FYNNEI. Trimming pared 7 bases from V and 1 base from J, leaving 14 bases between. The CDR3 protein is CASTAGELSYEQYV. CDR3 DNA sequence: TGTGCCAGCACGGCAGGGGAATTATCCTACGAGCAGTACGTC.

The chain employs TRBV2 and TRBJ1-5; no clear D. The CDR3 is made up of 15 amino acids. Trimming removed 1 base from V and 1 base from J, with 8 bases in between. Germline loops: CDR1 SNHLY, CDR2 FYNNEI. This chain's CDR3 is CASSEVSQSNQPQHF. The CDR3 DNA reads TGTGCCAGCAGTGAAGTATCACAGAGCAATCAGCCCCAGCATTTT.

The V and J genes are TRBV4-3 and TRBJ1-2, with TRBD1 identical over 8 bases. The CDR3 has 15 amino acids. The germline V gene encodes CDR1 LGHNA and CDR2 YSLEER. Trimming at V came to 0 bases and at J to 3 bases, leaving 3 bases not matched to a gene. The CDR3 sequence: CASSQETGEDYGYTF. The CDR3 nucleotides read TGCGCCAGCAGCCAAGAGACAGGGGAAGACTATGGCTACACCTTC.

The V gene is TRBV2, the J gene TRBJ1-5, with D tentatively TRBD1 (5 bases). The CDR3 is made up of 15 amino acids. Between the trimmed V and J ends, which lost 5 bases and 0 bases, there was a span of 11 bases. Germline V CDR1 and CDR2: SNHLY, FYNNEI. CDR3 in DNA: TGTGCCAGCAGTTACGACAGTTATAGCAATCAGCCCCAGCATTTT. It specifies CASSYDSYSNQPQHF.

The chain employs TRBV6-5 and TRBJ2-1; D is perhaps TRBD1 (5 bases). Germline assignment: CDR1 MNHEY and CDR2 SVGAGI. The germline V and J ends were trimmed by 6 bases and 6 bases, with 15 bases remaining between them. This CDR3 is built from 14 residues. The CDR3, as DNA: TGTGCCAGCAGCCTTTTCGGGCAGGGCAATGAGCAGTTCTTC. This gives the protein CASSLFGQGNEQFF.

CDR3 sequence reads: CSLSPRAGNTEAFF. CDR3 DNA: TGCAGCCTTTCGCCCCGGGCGGGGAACACTGAAGCTTTCTTT. The chain links TRBV29-1 to TRBJ1-1; D unresolved. Germline CDR1 and CDR2: SQVTM and ANQGSEA. With 8 bases removed from V and 1 base from J, the gap between germline ends came to 17 bases. This CDR3 contains 14 residues.

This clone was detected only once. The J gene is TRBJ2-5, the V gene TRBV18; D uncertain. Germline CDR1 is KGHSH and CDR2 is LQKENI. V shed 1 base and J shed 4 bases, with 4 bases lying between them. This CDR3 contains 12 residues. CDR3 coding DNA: TGTGCCAGCTCACCACTCGGAGAGACCCAGTACTTC. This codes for CASSPLGETQYF.

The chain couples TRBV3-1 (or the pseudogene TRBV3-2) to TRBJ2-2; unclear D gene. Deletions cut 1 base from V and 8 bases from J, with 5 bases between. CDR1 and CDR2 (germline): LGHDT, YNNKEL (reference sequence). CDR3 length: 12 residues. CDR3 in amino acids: CASSQGRGELFF. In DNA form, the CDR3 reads TGTGCCAGCAGCCAAGGGCGGGGGGAGCTGTTTTTT.

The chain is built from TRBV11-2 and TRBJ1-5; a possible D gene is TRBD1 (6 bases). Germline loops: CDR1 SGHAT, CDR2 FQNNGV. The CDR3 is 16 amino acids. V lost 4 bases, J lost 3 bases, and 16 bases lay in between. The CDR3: CASSSIRGGLNQPQHF. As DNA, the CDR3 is TGTGCCAGCAGCTCCATCCGGGGGGGGCTCAATCAGCCCCAGCATTTT.

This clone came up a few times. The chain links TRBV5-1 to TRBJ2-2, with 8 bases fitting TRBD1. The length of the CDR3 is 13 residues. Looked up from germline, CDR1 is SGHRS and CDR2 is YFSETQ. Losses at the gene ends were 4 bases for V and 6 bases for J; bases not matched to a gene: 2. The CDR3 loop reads CASSIQGAGELFF. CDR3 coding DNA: TGCGCCAGCAGCATACAGGGGGCCGGGGAGCTGTTTTTT.

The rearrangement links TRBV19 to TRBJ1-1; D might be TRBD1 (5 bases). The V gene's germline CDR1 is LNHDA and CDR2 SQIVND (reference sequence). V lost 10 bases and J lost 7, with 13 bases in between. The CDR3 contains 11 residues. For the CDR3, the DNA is TGTGCCACTCTGGGGGGTCTTGAAGCTTTCTTT. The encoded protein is CATLGGLEAFF.

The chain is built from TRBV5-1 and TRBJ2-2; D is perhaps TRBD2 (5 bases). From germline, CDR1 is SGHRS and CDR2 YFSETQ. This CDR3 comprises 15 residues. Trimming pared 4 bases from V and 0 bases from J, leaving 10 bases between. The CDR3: CASSPRETNTGELFF. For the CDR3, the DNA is TGCGCCAGCAGCCCCCGGGAAACGAACACCGGGGAGCTGTTTTTT.

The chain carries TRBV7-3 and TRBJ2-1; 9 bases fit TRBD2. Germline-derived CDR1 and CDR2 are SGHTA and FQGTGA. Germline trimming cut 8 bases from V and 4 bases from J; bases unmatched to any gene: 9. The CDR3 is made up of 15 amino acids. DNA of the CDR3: TGTGCCAGCGGAAAAGAAGCGGGGGGTTACAATGAGCAGTTCTTC. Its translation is CASGKEAGGYNEQFF.

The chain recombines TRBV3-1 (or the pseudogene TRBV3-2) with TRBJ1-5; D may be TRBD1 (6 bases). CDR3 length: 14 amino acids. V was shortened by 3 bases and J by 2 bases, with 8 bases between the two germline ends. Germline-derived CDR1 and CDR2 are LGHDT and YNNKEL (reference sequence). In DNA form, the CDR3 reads TGTGCCAGCAGCCACGCAGGGGGCAATCAGCCCCAGCATTTT. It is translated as CASSHAGGNQPQHF.

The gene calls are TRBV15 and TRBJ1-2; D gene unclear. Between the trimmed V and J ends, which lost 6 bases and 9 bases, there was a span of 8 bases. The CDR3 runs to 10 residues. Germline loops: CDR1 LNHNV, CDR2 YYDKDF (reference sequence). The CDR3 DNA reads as TGTGCCACCAGTGGGGAGAGCTACACCTTC. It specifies CATSGESYTF.

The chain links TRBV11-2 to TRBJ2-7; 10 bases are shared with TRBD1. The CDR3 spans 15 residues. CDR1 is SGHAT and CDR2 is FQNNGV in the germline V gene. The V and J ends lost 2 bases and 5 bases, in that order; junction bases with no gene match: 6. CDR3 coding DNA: TGTGCCAGCAGCTTATGGGGGACAGGGGCTGACGAGCAGTACTTC. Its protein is CASSLWGTGADEQYF.

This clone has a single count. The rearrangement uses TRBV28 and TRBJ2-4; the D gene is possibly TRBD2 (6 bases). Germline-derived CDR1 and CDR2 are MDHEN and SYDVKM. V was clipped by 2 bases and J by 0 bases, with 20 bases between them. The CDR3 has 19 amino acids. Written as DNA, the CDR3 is TGTGCCAGCAGTTTAACGACGGGAGCCTTTTATTTAGCCAAAAACATTCAGTACTTC. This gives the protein CASSLTTGAFYLAKNIQYF.

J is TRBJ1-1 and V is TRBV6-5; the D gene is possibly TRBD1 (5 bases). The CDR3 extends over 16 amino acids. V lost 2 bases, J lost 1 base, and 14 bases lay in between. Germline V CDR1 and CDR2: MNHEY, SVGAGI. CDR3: CASSYGGIRRNTEAFF. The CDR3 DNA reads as TGTGCCAGCAGTTACGGGGGGATTCGGAGGAACACTGAAGCTTTCTTT.

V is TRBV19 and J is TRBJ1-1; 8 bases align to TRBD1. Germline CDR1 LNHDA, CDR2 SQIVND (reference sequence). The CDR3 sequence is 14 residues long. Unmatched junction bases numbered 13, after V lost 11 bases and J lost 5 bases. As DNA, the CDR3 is TGTGCCGCAACAGGGGGAGTCGGTTCGACTGAAGCTTTCTTT. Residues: CAATGGVGSTEAFF.

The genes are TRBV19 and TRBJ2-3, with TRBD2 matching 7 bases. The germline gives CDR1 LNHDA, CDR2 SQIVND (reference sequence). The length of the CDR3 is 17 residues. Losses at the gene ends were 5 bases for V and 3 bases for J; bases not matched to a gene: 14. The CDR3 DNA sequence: TGTGCCAGTAGTGGGGGGGTAGTAGCGAGAAAAACAGATACGCAGTATTTT. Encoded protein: CASSGGVVARKTDTQYF.

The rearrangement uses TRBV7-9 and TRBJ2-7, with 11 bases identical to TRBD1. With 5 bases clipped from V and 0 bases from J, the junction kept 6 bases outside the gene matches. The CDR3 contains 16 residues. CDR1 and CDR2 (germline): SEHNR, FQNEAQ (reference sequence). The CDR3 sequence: CASSLRGTGGSYEQYF. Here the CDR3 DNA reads TGTGCCAGCAGCCTAAGAGGGACAGGGGGCTCCTACGAGCAGTACTTC.

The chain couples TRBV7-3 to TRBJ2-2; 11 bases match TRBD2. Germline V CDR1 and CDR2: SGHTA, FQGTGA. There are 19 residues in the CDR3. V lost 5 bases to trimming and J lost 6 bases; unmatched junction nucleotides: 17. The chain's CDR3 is CASSPSPGSLAGGAGELFF. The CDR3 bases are TGTGCCAGCAGCCCCTCCCCCGGTAGTCTAGCGGGGGGCGCCGGGGAGCTGTTTTTT.

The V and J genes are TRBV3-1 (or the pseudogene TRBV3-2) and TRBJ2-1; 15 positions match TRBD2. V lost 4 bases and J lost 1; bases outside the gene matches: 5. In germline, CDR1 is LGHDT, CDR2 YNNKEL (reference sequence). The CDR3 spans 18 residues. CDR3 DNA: TGTGCCAGCAGCCCCCTTGGGACTAGCGGGGGGTCCTACAATGAGCAGTTCTTC. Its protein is CASSPLGTSGGSYNEQFF.

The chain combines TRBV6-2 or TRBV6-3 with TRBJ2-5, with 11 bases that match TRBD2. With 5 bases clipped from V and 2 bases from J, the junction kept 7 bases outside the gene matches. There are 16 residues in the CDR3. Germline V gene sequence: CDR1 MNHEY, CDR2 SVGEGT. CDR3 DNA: TGTGCCAGCAGTAAAAGACTAGCGGGGTATCAAGAGACCCAGTACTTC. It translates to CASSKRLAGYQETQYF.